Listed below are T cell receptor beta chains from one sample, sequenced in a study of blood T cell repertoires in COVID-19. Profiling relied on immunoSEQ multiplex PCR, and the TCRdb table lists in-frame clones only, not all of them. The table shows some 150,000 clones, with 84% occurring only once. Sample: peripheral blood. All receptors come from a human donor in a cohort sampled during active COVID-19. The CDR3 runs from the conserved cysteine through the conserved F or W. D genes are given only for firm matches. Size values are once, few and many counts, or a class for expanded clones, and some rows have none.

v_gene: TRBV5-1
d_gene: NA
j_gene: TRBJ2-2
abundance: NA
CDR3nt: TGCGCCAGCAGCTTGAATCCTACCCCCACCGGGGAGCTGTTTTTT
CDR3aa: CASSLNPTPTGELFF

v_gene: TRBV28
d_gene: TRBD1
j_gene: TRBJ2-1
abundance: NA
CDR3nt: TGTGCCAGCAGTCACCGCGGAGGGGCAGGGGGCACGGGGAATGAGCAGTTCTTC
CDR3aa: CASSHRGGAGGTGNEQFF

v_gene: TRBV19
d_gene: TRBD1
j_gene: TRBJ1-4
abundance: NA
CDR3nt: TGTGCCAGTAGTTCTCCGGGACAGCCCTTCGATGGTGAAAAACTGTTTTTT
CDR3aa: CASSSPGQPFDGEKLFF

v_gene: TRBV4-1
d_gene: TRBD2
j_gene: TRBJ2-2
abundance: NA
CDR3nt: TGCGCCAGCAGCCAAGATGGGGCTAGCGGGGGTTACGCGAACACCGGGGAGCTGTTTTTT
CDR3aa: CASSQDGASGGYANTGELFF

v_gene: TRBV5-6
d_gene: NA
j_gene: TRBJ1-3
abundance: NA
CDR3nt: TGTGCCAGCAGCTTTTCAGGGAGGGAAACGTCTGGAAACACCATATATTTT
CDR3aa: CASSFSGRETSGNTIYF

v_gene: TRBV19
d_gene: TRBD1
j_gene: TRBJ1-2
abundance: NA
CDR3nt: TGTGCCAGTAGTACTGCCGGGACAGGGGGACACACCTTC
CDR3aa: CASSTAGTGGHTF

v_gene: TRBV4-1
d_gene: NA
j_gene: TRBJ1-5
abundance: NA
CDR3nt: TGCGCCAGCAGCCAAGGGTACGGGGTAAGGAATCAGCCCCAGCATTTT
CDR3aa: CASSQGYGVRNQPQHF

v_gene: TRBV5-6
d_gene: NA
j_gene: TRBJ2-5
abundance: NA
CDR3nt: TGTGCCAGCAGCCGGAGTTCTGAAGGGACCCAGTACTTC
CDR3aa: CASSRSSEGTQYF

v_gene: TRBV30
d_gene: NA
j_gene: TRBJ1-2
abundance: NA
CDR3nt: TGTGCCTGGAGTGTAAACAGGGACTATGGCTACACCTTC
CDR3aa: CAWSVNRDYGYTF

v_gene: TRBV19
d_gene: NA
j_gene: TRBJ1-5
abundance: NA
CDR3nt: TGTGCCAGTAGCCAGGCATCGGGGAGGGATCAGCCCCAGCATTTT
CDR3aa: CASSQASGRDQPQHF

v_gene: TRBV7-8
d_gene: NA
j_gene: TRBJ1-1
abundance: NA
CDR3nt: TGTGCCAGCAGCCCGAGCAAGAACACTGAAGCTTTCTTT
CDR3aa: CASSPSKNTEAFF

v_gene: TRBV7-9
d_gene: TRBD1
j_gene: TRBJ2-1
abundance: NA
CDR3nt: TGTGCCAGCAGCTTAAGGACAGGGAGAAATGAGCAGTTCTTC
CDR3aa: CASSLRTGRNEQFF

v_gene: TRBV24-1
d_gene: NA
j_gene: TRBJ2-3
abundance: NA
CDR3nt: TGTGCCACCAGTGATTTGGGGGGCCCCGGCACAGATACGCAGTATTTT
CDR3aa: CATSDLGGPGTDTQYF

v_gene: TRBV2
d_gene: TRBD2
j_gene: TRBJ2-2
abundance: NA
CDR3nt: TGTGCCAGCACCGGGGGAGGGATGAACACCGGGGAGCTGTTTTTT
CDR3aa: CASTGGGMNTGELFF

v_gene: TRBV5-1
d_gene: NA
j_gene: TRBJ1-4
abundance: NA
CDR3nt: TGCGCCAGCAGCCCGACCCCCCCGGGAACTAATGAAAAACTGTTTTTT
CDR3aa: CASSPTPPGTNEKLFF

v_gene: TRBV5-1
d_gene: NA
j_gene: TRBJ2-7
abundance: few
CDR3nt: TGCGCCAGCAGCTTACCCGACATAACCGGCGAGCAGTACTTC
CDR3aa: CASSLPDITGEQYF

v_gene: TRBV25-1
d_gene: NA
j_gene: TRBJ2-1
abundance: NA
CDR3nt: TGTGCCAGCAGTCCCCGGCAGGTAGCGGAGGGATCCTACAATGAGCAGTTCTTC
CDR3aa: CASSPRQVAEGSYNEQFF

v_gene: TRBV25-1
d_gene: TRBD1
j_gene: TRBJ1-3
abundance: NA
CDR3nt: TGTGCCAGCAGTCGGACAGGGTCTGGAAACACCATATATTTT
CDR3aa: CASSRTGSGNTIYF

v_gene: TRBV5-6
d_gene: TRBD1
j_gene: TRBJ1-5
abundance: NA
CDR3nt: TGTGCCAGCAGCCTGACAGGGGCCTCCGGGCAGCCCCAGCATTTT
CDR3aa: CASSLTGASGQPQHF

v_gene: TRBV7-3
d_gene: NA
j_gene: TRBJ2-5
abundance: NA
CDR3nt: TGTGCCAGCAGCTTAGGGACTGGGGAGACCCAGTACTTC
CDR3aa: CASSLGTGETQYF

v_gene: TRBV30
d_gene: TRBD1
j_gene: TRBJ2-1
abundance: NA
CDR3nt: TGTGCCTGGAGTGTTCCCGGGGACAGGGGGCGCCGGGAGCAGTTCTTC
CDR3aa: CAWSVPGDRGRREQFF

v_gene: TRBV5-1
d_gene: NA
j_gene: TRBJ2-1
abundance: NA
CDR3nt: TGCGCCAGCAGCTTGACTGGAGTGGCACGAAATGAGCAGTTCTTC
CDR3aa: CASSLTGVARNEQFF

v_gene: TRBV7-2
d_gene: NA
j_gene: TRBJ1-2
abundance: NA
CDR3nt: TGTGCCAGCAGCTTCCCCCGTGACATGGGCTATGGCTACACCTTC
CDR3aa: CASSFPRDMGYGYTF

v_gene: TRBV5-7
d_gene: TRBD2
j_gene: TRBJ2-1
abundance: NA
CDR3nt: TGTGCCAGCAGTCCGCTTAGAATAGGGAGGGCCTACAGTCCGCATGAGCAGTTCTTC
CDR3aa: CASSPLRIGRAYSPHEQFF

v_gene: TRBV2
d_gene: NA
j_gene: TRBJ2-5
abundance: NA
CDR3nt: TGTGCCAGCAGTTACGCCGCGACAGGCGAGACCCAGTACTTC
CDR3aa: CASSYAATGETQYF

v_gene: TRBV7-6
d_gene: TRBD2
j_gene: TRBJ2-3
abundance: NA
CDR3nt: TGTGCCAGCAGCTTAAGCAAGGCCTTCAGCGGGAGGGCAGATACGCAGTATTTT
CDR3aa: CASSLSKAFSGRADTQYF

v_gene: TRBV13
d_gene: TRBD1
j_gene: TRBJ1-2
abundance: NA
CDR3nt: TGTGCCAGCAGCCAGGGGACAGACGGCTACACCTTC
CDR3aa: CASSQGTDGYTF

v_gene: TRBV10-3
d_gene: TRBD1
j_gene: TRBJ1-1
abundance: NA
CDR3nt: TGTGCCTCGGCCGGGACAGAGAACACTGAAGCTTTCTTT
CDR3aa: CASAGTENTEAFF

v_gene: TRBV6-6
d_gene: TRBD1
j_gene: TRBJ1-2
abundance: NA
CDR3nt: TGTGCCAGCAGCTCGGGACAGGGGATGGGTGGCTACACCTTC
CDR3aa: CASSSGQGMGGYTF

v_gene: TRBV4-1
d_gene: NA
j_gene: TRBJ2-7
abundance: few
CDR3nt: TGCGCCAGCAGCCCAGAGCATGAGGGTCCCTACGAGCAGTACTTC
CDR3aa: CASSPEHEGPYEQYF

v_gene: TRBV30
d_gene: NA
j_gene: TRBJ2-3
abundance: NA
CDR3nt: TGTGCCTGGAGTGTTAGTGGAGATACGCAGTATTTT
CDR3aa: CAWSVSGDTQYF

v_gene: TRBV11-2
d_gene: TRBD2
j_gene: TRBJ2-5
abundance: NA
CDR3nt: TGTGCCAGCAGCCGTCTCGGGGGGGCTGGGGAGACCCAGTACTTC
CDR3aa: CASSRLGGAGETQYF

v_gene: TRBV19
d_gene: NA
j_gene: TRBJ2-2
abundance: NA
CDR3nt: TGTGCCAGTAGTATTCTGGGAGGCGGCACCGGGGAGCTGTTTTTT
CDR3aa: CASSILGGGTGELFF

v_gene: TRBV6-1
d_gene: NA
j_gene: TRBJ2-6
abundance: NA
CDR3nt: TGTGCCAGCAGTGAATATGGAGGGATGACTGGGGCCAACGTCCTGACTTTC
CDR3aa: CASSEYGGMTGANVLTF

v_gene: TRBV3-1/TRBV3-2
d_gene: TRBD1
j_gene: TRBJ1-2
abundance: once
CDR3nt: TGTGCCAGCAGCCCCGGGACAGGGGGTGACTATGGCTACACCTTC
CDR3aa: CASSPGTGGDYGYTF

v_gene: TRBV2
d_gene: NA
j_gene: TRBJ1-5
abundance: NA
CDR3nt: TGTGCCAGCAATTTGAGGGGCAATCAGCCCCAGCATTTT
CDR3aa: CASNLRGNQPQHF

v_gene: TRBV15
d_gene: NA
j_gene: TRBJ2-6
abundance: NA
CDR3nt: TGTGCCACCAGCAGTGACAGCTCTGGGGCCAACGTCCTGACTTTC
CDR3aa: CATSSDSSGANVLTF

v_gene: TRBV30
d_gene: TRBD2
j_gene: TRBJ2-1
abundance: once
CDR3nt: TGTGCCTGGAGTGTACGGGAGGCCAAGCAGTTCTTC
CDR3aa: CAWSVREAKQFF

v_gene: TRBV19
d_gene: TRBD1
j_gene: TRBJ1-6
abundance: once
CDR3nt: TGTGCCAGTAGTGACAGGGGGATGAGGTCCTATAATTCACCCCTCCACTTT
CDR3aa: CASSDRGMRSYNSPLHF

v_gene: TRBV21-1
d_gene: NA
j_gene: TRBJ2-7
abundance: NA
CDR3nt: TGTGCCAGCAGCAAAGGAAGAGGCGACTACGAGCAGTACTTC
CDR3aa: CASSKGRGDYEQYF

v_gene: TRBV20-1
d_gene: NA
j_gene: TRBJ2-7
abundance: NA
CDR3nt: TGCAGTGCTTCCCCTTTTTACGAGCAGTACTTC
CDR3aa: CSASPFYEQYF